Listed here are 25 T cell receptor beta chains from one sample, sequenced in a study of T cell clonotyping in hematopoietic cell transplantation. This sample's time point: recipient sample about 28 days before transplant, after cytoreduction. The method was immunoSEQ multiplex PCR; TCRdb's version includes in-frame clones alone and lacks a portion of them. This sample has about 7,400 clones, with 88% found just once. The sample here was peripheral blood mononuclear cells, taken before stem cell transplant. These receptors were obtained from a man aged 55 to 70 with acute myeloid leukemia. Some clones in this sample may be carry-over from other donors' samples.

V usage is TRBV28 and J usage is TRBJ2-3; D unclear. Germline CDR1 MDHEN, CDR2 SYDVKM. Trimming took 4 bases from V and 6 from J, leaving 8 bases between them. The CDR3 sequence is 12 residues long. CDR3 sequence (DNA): TGTGCCAGCAGTTCCGCCGGGGATACGCAGTATTTT. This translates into CASSSAGDTQYF.

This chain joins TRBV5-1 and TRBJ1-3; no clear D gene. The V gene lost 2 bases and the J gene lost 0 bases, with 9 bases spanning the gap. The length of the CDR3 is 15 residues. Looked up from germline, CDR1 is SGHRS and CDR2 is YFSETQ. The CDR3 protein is CASSLGSPSGNTIYF. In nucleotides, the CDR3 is TGCGCCAGCAGCTTAGGTTCCCCCTCTGGAAACACCATATATTTT. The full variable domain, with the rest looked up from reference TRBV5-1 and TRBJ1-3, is KAGVTQTPRYLIKTRGQQVTLSCSPISGHRSVSWYQQTPGQGLQFLFEYFSETQRNKGNFPGRFSGRQFSNSRSEMNVSTLELGDSALYLCASSLGSPSGNTIYFGEGSWLTVV.

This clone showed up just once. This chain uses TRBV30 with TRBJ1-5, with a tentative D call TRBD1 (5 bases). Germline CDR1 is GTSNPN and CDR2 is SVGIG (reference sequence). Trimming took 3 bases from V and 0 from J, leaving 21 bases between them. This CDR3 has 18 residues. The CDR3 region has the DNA TGTGCCTGGAGCCCGATGGGGGGAGTCCCAATTAGCAATCAGCCCCAGCATTTT. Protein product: CAWSPMGGVPISNQPQHF.

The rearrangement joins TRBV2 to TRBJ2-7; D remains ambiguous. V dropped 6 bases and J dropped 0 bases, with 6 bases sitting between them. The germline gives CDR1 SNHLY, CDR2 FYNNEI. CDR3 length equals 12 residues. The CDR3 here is CASSPLSYEQYF. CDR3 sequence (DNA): TGTGCCAGCAGCCCTCTCTCCTACGAGCAGTACTTC.

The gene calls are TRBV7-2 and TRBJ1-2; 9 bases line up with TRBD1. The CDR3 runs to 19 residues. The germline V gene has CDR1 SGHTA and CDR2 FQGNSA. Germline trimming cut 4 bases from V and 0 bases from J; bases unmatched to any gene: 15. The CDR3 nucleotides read TGTGCCAGCAGCTCCAGACTGCCGGGACAGGGTGACGCTAACTATGGCTACACCTTC. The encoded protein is CASSSRLPGQGDANYGYTF.

As DNA, the CDR3 is TGCGCCAGCAGCCAAGAGAGGACAGGGAGGAATGGCTACACCTTC. It translates to CASSQERTGRNGYTF. This sequence joins TRBV4-1 and TRBJ1-2; 8 bases match TRBD1. Looked up from germline, CDR1 is MGHRA and CDR2 is YSYEKL. The CDR3 runs 15 residues. J lost 6 bases, V lost 0 bases, and 6 bases had no gene match.

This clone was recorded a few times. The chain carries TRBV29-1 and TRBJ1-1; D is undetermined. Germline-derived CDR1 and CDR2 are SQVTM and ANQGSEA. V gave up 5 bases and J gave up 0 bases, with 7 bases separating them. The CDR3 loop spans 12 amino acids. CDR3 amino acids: CSVITLNTEAFF. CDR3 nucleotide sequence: TGCAGCGTTATTACTTTGAACACTGAAGCTTTCTTT.

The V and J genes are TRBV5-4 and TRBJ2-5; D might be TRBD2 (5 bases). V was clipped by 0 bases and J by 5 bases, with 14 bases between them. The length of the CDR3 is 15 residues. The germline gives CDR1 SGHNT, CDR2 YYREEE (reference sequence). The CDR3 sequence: CASSLDPGSDETQYF. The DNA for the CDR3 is TGTGCCAGCAGCTTGGATCCGGGGTCCGATGAGACCCAGTACTTC.

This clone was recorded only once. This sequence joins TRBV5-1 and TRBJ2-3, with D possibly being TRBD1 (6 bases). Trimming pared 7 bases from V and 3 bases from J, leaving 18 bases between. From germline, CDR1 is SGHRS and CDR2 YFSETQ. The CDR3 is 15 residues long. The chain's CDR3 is CASRKMTGDTDTQYF. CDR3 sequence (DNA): TGCGCCAGCCGTAAAATGACAGGCGATACAGATACGCAGTATTTT.

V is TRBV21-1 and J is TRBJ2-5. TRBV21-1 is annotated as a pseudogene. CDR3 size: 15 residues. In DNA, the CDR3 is TGTGCCAGCAGCAAGGACCCTCCCCCACAAGAGACCCAGTACTTC. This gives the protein CASSKDPPPQETQYF.

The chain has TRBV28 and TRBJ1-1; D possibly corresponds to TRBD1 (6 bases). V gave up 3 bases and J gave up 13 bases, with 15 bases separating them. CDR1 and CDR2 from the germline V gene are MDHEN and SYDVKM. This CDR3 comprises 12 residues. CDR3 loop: CASSFPQGSVFF. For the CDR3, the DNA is TGTGCCAGCAGTTTCCCACAGGGATCAGTTTTCTTT.

CDR3 nucleotide sequence: TGCGCCAGCAGCCGGGACTTCGATTACGAGCAGTACTTC. This encodes CASSRDFDYEQYF. J is TRBJ2-7 and V is TRBV5-1; TRBD2 might be the D (6 bases). Germline V gene data show CDR1 as SGHRS and CDR2 as YFSETQ. V was cut by 4 bases and J by 4 bases, with 12 bases left in between. The CDR3 runs 13 residues. Complete variable domain (other parts from reference TRBV5-1 and TRBJ2-7): KAGVTQTPRYLIKTRGQQVTLSCSPISGHRSVSWYQQTPGQGLQFLFEYFSETQRNKGNFPGRFSGRQFSNSRSEMNVSTLELGDSALYLCASSRDFDYEQYFGPGTRLTVT.

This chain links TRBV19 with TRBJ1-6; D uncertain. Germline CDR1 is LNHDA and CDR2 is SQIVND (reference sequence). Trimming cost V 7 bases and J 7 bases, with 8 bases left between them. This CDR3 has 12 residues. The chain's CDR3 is CASTNGNSPLHF. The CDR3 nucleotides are TGTGCCAGTACAAACGGCAATTCACCCCTCCACTTT.

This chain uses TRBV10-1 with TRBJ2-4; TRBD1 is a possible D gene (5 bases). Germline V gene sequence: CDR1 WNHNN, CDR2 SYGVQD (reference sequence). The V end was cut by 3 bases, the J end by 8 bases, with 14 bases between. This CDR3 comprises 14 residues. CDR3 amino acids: CASSEHPQGDIQYF. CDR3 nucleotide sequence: TGCGCCAGCAGTGAACACCCCCAAGGGGACATTCAGTACTTC.

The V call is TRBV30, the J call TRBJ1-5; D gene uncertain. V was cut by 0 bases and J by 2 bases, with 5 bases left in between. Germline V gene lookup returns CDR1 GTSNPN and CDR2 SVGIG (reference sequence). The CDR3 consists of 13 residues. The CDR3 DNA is TGTGCCTGGAGTGTAATGGGCAATCAGCCCCAGCATTTT. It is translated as CAWSVMGNQPQHF.

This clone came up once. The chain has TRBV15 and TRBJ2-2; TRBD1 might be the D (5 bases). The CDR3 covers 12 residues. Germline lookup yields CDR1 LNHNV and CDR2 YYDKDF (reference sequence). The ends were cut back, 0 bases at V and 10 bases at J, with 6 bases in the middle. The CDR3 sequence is CATSRDRVELFF. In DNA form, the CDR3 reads TGTGCCACCAGCAGAGACAGGGTGGAGCTGTTTTTT.

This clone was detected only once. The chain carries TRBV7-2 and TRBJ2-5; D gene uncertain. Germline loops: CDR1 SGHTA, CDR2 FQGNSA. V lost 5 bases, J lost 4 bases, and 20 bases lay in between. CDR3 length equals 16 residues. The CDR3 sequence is CASSPDRTNLGETQYF. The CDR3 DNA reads TGTGCCAGCAGCCCTGATCGGACCAACCTCGGAGAGACCCAGTACTTC.

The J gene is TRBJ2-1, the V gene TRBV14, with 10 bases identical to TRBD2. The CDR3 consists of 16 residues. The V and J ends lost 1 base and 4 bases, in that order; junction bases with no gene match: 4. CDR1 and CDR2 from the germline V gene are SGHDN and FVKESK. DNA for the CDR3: TGTGCCAGCAGCCAAGGAAGCGGGGGGGGATACAATGAGCAGTTCTTC. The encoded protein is CASSQGSGGGYNEQFF.

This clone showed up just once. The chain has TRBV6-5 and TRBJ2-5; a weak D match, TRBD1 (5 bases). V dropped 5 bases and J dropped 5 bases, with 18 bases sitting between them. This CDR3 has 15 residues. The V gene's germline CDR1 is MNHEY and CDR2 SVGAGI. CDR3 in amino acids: CASSPHTQGYETQYF. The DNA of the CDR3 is TGTGCCAGCAGTCCTCATACCCAGGGATACGAGACCCAGTACTTC.

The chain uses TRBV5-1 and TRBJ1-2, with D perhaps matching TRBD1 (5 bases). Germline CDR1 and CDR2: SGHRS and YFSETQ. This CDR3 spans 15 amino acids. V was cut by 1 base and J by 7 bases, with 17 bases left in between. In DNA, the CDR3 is TGCGCCAGCAGCTTGCACGGGGCGACAGATCCTGGCTACACCTTC. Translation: CASSLHGATDPGYTF.

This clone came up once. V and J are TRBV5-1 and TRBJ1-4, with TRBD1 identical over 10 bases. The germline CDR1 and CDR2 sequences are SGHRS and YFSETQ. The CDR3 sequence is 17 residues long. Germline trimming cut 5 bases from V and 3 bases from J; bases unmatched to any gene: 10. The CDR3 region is CASRDRGLGSANEKLFF. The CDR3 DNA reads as TGCGCCAGCAGGGACAGGGGGTTAGGATCGGCTAATGAAAAACTGTTTTTT.

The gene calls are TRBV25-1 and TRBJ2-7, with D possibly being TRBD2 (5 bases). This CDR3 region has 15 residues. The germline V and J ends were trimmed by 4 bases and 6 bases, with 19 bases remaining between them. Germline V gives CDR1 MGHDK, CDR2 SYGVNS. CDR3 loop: CASSAQGRVRGEQYF. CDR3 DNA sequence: TGTGCCAGCAGTGCGCAAGGTCGGGTCCGGGGCGAGCAGTACTTC.

As DNA, the CDR3 is TGTGCCAGCAGTTTAGTCGGGATCCGGGACAGGGGGGATACGCAGTATTTT. The encoded protein is CASSLVGIRDRGDTQYF. The V and J genes are TRBV27 and TRBJ2-3; 11 bases are shared with TRBD1. The CDR3 is 17 amino acids. V lost 2 bases to trimming and J lost 6 bases; unmatched junction nucleotides: 10. Germline assignment: CDR1 MNHEY and CDR2 SMNVEV (reference sequence).

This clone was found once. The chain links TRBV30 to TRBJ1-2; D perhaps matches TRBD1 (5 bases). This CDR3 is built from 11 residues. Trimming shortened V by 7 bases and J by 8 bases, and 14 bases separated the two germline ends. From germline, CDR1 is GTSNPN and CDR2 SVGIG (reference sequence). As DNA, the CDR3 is TGTGCCTCATGGGGAGGACACGGCTACACCTTC. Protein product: CASWGGHGYTF.

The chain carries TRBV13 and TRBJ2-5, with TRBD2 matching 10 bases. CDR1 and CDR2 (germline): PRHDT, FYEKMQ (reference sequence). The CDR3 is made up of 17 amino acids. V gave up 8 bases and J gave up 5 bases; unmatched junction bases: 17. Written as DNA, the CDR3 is TGTGCCAGCTGCCGGCGGCTAGCGGGAGTCGAGAGGGAGACCCAGTACTTC. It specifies CASCRRLAGVERETQYF. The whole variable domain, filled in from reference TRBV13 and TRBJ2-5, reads AAGVIQSPRHLIKEKRETATLKCYPIPRHDTVYWYQQGPGQDPQFLISFYEKMQSDKGSIPDRFSAQQFSDYHSELNMSSLELGDSALYFCASCRRLAGVERETQYFGPGTRLLVL.